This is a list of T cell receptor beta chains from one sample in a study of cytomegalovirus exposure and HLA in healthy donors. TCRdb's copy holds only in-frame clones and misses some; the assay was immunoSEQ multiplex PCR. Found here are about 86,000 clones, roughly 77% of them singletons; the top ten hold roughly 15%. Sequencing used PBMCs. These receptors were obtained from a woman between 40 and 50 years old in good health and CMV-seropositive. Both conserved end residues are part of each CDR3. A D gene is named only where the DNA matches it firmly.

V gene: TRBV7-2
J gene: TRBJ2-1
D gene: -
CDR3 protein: CASSLARIPGLSYNEQFF

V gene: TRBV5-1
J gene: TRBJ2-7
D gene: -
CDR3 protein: CASSLSETKYEQYF

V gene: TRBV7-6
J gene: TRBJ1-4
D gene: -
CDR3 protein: CASSVIGTSGEKLFF

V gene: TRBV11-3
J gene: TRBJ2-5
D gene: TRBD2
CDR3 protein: CASSLGTREGETQYF

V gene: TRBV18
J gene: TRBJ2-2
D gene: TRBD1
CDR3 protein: CASSPPDRGPTGELFF

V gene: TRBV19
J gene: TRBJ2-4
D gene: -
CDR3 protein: CASSIGGVLAKNIQYF

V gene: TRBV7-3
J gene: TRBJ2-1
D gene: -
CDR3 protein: CASSLNGDEQFF

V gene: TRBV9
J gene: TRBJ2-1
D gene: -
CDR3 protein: CASSVGLAANEQFF

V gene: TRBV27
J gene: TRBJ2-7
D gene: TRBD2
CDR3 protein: CASRPGLAGAYEQYF

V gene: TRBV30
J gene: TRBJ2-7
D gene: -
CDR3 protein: CAWRLDSQSYEQYF

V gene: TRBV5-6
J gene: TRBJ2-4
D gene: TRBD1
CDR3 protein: CASSLEPGTGENIQYF

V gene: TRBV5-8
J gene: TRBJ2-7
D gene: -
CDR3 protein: CAGATRVDEQYF

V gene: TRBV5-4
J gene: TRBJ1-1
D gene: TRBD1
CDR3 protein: CASSADRGDTEAFF

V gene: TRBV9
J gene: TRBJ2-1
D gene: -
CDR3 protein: CASSDSGESYNEQFF

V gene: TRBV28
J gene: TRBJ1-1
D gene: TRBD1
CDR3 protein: CASTTPGQGHTEAFF

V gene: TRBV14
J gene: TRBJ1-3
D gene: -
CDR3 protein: CASSQGAGSGNTIYF

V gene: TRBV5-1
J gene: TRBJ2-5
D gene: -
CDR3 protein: CASSRPPGNQETQYF

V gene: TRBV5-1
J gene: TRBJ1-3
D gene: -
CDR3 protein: CASSFLLQGVPGNTIYF

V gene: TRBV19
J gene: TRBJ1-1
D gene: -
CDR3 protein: CASAIRDTEAFF

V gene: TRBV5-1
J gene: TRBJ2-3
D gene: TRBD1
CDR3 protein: CASSLGGGRGTDTQYF

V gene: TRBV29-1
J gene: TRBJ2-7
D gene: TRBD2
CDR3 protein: CSVKGRGDEQYF

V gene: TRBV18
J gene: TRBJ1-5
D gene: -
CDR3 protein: CASSPGGKGGNQPQHF

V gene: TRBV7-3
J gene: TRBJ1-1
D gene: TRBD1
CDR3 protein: CASSLGTGGNTEAFF

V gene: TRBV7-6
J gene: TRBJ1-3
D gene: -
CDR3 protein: CASSPNLSSGNTIYF

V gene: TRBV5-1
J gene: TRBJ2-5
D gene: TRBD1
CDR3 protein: CASSLLQGAGYAYF

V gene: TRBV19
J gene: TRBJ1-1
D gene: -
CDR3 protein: CASSVAWNTEAFF

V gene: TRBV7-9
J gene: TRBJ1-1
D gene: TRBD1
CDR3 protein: CASSLGDRGTEAFF

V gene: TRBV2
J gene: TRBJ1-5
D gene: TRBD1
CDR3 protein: CASTPVGTAVNQPQHF

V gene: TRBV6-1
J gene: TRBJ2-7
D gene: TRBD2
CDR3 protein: CASSESSGEQYF

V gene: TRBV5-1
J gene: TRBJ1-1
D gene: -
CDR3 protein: CASSSGGGWEAFF

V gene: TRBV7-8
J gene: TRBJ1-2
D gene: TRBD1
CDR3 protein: CASSLDRDYGYTF